The 8 T cell receptor beta chains given below trace back to one sample, sequenced in a study of naive and memory T cell subsets. Two oligonucleotides, mixed equimolar, formed the beta constant-region primer covering TRBC1 and TRBC2. MiXCR was run by TCRdb on the UMI-ligation and nested PCR reads, yielding one entry per CDR3 protein. The sample includes 120,000 to 150,000 distinct CDR3 sequences, more than 15% of them seen just once. Sequenced material: naive CD4+ T cells from blood. These receptors all stem from a human donor in good health.

This clonotype was found a few times. The V and J genes are TRBV3-1 and TRBJ2-7; the D is unclear. Germline-derived CDR1 and CDR2 are LGHDT and YNNKEL (reference sequence). V was pared by 3 bases and J by 1 base, with 4 bases between. The CDR3 is 12 amino acids. This CDR3 is CASSHSSYEQYF. DNA of the CDR3: TGTGCCAGCAGCCACTCTTCCTACGAGCAGTACTTC.

This clonotype was seen a few times. The J gene is TRBJ2-1, the V gene TRBV7-7; D is tentatively TRBD1 or TRBD2 (5 bases each). The V and J ends lost 1 base and 7 bases respectively, with 11 bases between them. Germline V gene lookup returns CDR1 SSHAT and CDR2 FNYEAQ (reference sequence). The CDR3 is 14 residues long. This CDR3 reads CASSLDGTRNEQFF. The CDR3, as DNA: TGTGCCAGCAGCTTAGACGGGACCAGGAATGAGCAGTTCTTC.

The CDR3 reads CSHEGDSMNTEAFF. DNA of the CDR3: TGCAGCCACGAAGGAGACAGTATGAACACTGAAGCTTTCTTT. The chain combines TRBV29-1 with TRBJ1-1; possible D gene TRBD1, 5 bases. With 8 bases removed from V and 0 bases from J, the gap between germline ends came to 16 bases. The CDR3 is 14 residues long. The germline V gene has CDR1 SQVTM and CDR2 ANQGSEA. The full variable domain, completed using reference TRBV29-1 and TRBJ1-1, is SAVISQKPSRDICQRGTSLTIQCQVDSQVTMMFWYRQQPGQSLTLIATANQGSEATYESGFVIDKFPISRPNLTFSTLTVSNMSPEDSSIYLCSHEGDSMNTEAFFGQGTRLTVV.

The DNA for the CDR3 is TGTGCCAGCAGTTTAGCGGGAGGTCGTACCGGGGAGCTGTTTTTT. It specifies CASSLAGGRTGELFF. The chain combines TRBV12-3 or TRBV12-4 with TRBJ2-2, with D possibly TRBD2 on 6 matching bases. V was clipped by 0 bases and J by 5 bases, with 10 bases between them. The length of the CDR3 is 15 residues.

The sample holds a few counts of this clonotype. The chain links TRBV4-1 to TRBJ1-1, with a possible D match to TRBD1 (5 bases). The CDR3 consists of 15 residues. Germline-derived CDR1 and CDR2 are MGHRA and YSYEKL. Trimming took off 0 bases at V and 3 bases at J, with 11 bases between the two ends. The CDR3 region is CASSQDRGRDTEAFF. The CDR3 DNA sequence: TGCGCCAGCAGCCAAGATCGGGGACGCGACACTGAAGCTTTCTTT.

The J gene is TRBJ2-7, the V gene TRBV6-6, with no clear D. In germline, CDR1 is MNHNY, CDR2 SVGAGI (reference sequence). V dropped 6 bases and J dropped 2 bases, with 11 bases sitting between them. This CDR3 is built from 13 residues. CDR3 sequence: CASSRTVPYEQYF. CDR3 DNA sequence: TGTGCCAGCAGCCGGACGGTCCCCTACGAGCAGTACTTC.

The J gene is TRBJ2-5, the V gene TRBV7-9, with D uncertain. Per the germline V gene, CDR1 is SEHNR and CDR2 is FQNEAQ (reference sequence). V lost 1 base and J 3 bases, leaving 15 bases between the germline ends. The CDR3 sequence is 16 residues long. CDR3 in amino acids: CASSLGVGRNEETQYF. CDR3 bases: TGTGCCAGCAGCTTAGGGGTCGGGCGGAATGAAGAGACCCAGTACTTC.

This chain joins TRBV9 and TRBJ2-3; D uncertain. Looked up from germline, CDR1 is SGDLS and CDR2 is YYNGEE. This CDR3 region has 15 residues. The V end was cut by 0 bases, the J end by 4 bases, with 12 bases between. The CDR3 here is CASSVVPRGPDTQYF. CDR3 nucleotides: TGTGCCAGCAGCGTAGTTCCAAGAGGCCCAGATACGCAGTATTTT.